The sequence of this TCR beta chain was determined in a study of identical twins. General study results and limits: Twin-shared out-of-frame alpha sequences showed excess low generation probability.

V dropped 1 base and J dropped 2 bases, with 10 bases sitting between them. The CDR3 is 15 amino acids. In germline, CDR1 is SGHVS, CDR2 FNYEAQ. Each CDR3 protein gets one entry after TCRdb re-called the 5' RACE reads with MiXCR. Of 500,000 to 550,000 distinct CDR3 sequences in the sample, around 20% are singletons; the top ten hold approximately 0.49%. As concerns this clonotype: What it binds is unknown.

The sample was also linked to a second study, of yellow fever vaccine responses in identical twins.

This chain joins TRBV7-6 and TRBJ2-3; D possibly corresponds to TRBD1 (5 bases). The source is a woman in her late teens or twenties in good health. Sample: CD4+ T cells sorted from blood. CDR3 amino acids: CASSLGAGHTDTQYF. DNA of the CDR3: TGTGCCAGCAGCTTAGGGGCCGGACACACAGATACGCAGTATTTT.